The 29 T cell receptor beta chains below all came from one sample that was sequenced in a study of CD8 T cells in ankylosing spondylitis. Their specific antigens are unknown. MiXCR was run by TCRdb on the 5' RACE reads, yielding one entry per CDR3 protein. The sample has some 840,000 distinct CDR3 sequences; about 11% are singletons. Study results and caveats: Characteristic, it appeared, of ankylosing spondylitis blood was a TCR beta motif of eight highly homologous variants.

The sample consisted of blood, either unsorted or a sorted T cell fraction (not recorded which). The receptors come from a male donor with ankylosing spondylitis.

This chain connects TRBV12-5 to TRBJ2-5; 9 positions match TRBD2. From germline, CDR1 is LGHNT and CDR2 FRNRAP. The CDR3 is made up of 17 amino acids. CDR3 loop: CASSGVGLADRGETQYF. CDR3 DNA: TGTGCCAGCTCAGGGGTGGGACTAGCTGATAGAGGGGAGACCCAGTACTTC. Full variable domain (remainder filled in from reference TRBV12-5 and TRBJ2-5): DARVTQTPRHKVTEMGQEVTMRCQPILGHNTVFWYRQTMMQGLELLAYFRNRAPLDDSGMPKDRFSAEMPDATLATLKIQPSEPRDSAVYFCASSGVGLADRGETQYFGPGTRLLVL.

Only a few counts were recorded for this clonotype. The J gene is TRBJ2-7, the V gene TRBV7-2; 8 positions match TRBD1. This CDR3 spans 15 amino acids. V shed 0 bases, J shed 2 bases, and the junction held 3 bases outside the gene matches. Germline loops: CDR1 SGHTA, CDR2 FQGNSA. The CDR3 spells CASSLATGATYEQYF. The CDR3 DNA reads TGTGCCAGCAGCTTAGCGACAGGGGCGACCTACGAGCAGTACTTC.

This clonotype has a handful of counts. The CDR3 here is CASSLLGLAGQETQYF. DNA of the CDR3: TGTGCCAGCAGCTTACTGGGACTAGCGGGACAAGAGACCCAGTACTTC. V and J are TRBV7-8 and TRBJ2-5, with 13 bases that match TRBD2. The J segment lost 2 bases and the V segment lost 2 bases, leaving 2 bases of the junction unmatched. Germline lookup yields CDR1 SGHVS and CDR2 FQNEAQ. This CDR3 has 16 residues.

This chain uses TRBV20-1 with TRBJ2-7, with 10 bases lining up with TRBD2. The CDR3 spans 13 residues. Germline loops: CDR1 DFQATT, CDR2 SNEGSKA (reference sequence). After removal of 0 bases from V and 4 bases from J, the junction contained 0 bases not matched to a gene. The CDR3 bases are TGCAGTGCTAGAGAGACTAGCGGGTACGAGCAGTACTTC. This gives the protein CSARETSGYEQYF.

This clonotype showed up just a few times. The chain is built from TRBV2 and TRBJ2-5; a weak D match, TRBD1 (6 bases). The CDR3 is 13 amino acids. Germline lookup yields CDR1 SNHLY and CDR2 FYNNEI. V was shortened by 7 bases and J by 0 bases, with 9 bases between the two germline ends. CDR3 residues: CASIGQYQETQYF. The CDR3 DNA follows: TGTGCCAGCATTGGACAGTACCAAGAGACCCAGTACTTC.

This clonotype was counted a few times. The rearrangement links TRBV6-2 or TRBV6-3 to TRBJ1-1; D is unresolved. The CDR3 totals 14 residues. V was clipped by 0 bases and J by 5 bases, with 10 bases between them. Germline CDR1 reads MNHEY; CDR2 reads SVGEGT. CDR3 DNA: TGTGCCAGCAGTTACTCGGCCAGGAGAACTGAAGCTTTCTTT. Its protein product is CASSYSARRTEAFF.

This clonotype was detected a few times. J is TRBJ1-1 and V is TRBV5-1, with TRBD1 matching over 7 bases. The length of the CDR3 is 16 residues. Trimming took 4 bases from V and 1 from J; bases not matched to a gene: 10. CDR1 and CDR2 from the germline V gene are SGHRS and YFSETQ. This CDR3 reads CASSPRLDRPNTEAFF. In DNA form, the CDR3 reads TGCGCCAGCAGCCCAAGGTTGGACAGGCCGAACACTGAAGCTTTCTTT.

Only a few counts were recorded for this clonotype. V is TRBV7-2 and J is TRBJ2-2, with 13 nucleotides matching TRBD2. CDR3 size: 17 residues. Germline CDR1 is SGHTA and CDR2 is FQGNSA. V was clipped by 5 bases and J by 3 bases; unmatched bases: 6. In DNA form, the CDR3 reads TGTGCCAGCAGCCCCTGGACTAGCGGGAGATACACCGGGGAGCTGTTTTTT. This sequence encodes CASSPWTSGRYTGELFF.

The chain has TRBV2 and TRBJ1-4, with a weak D call TRBD1 (5 bases). V lost 7 bases, J lost 5 bases, and 11 bases lay in between. CDR3 length: 13 amino acids. Germline CDR1 is SNHLY and CDR2 is FYNNEI. In nucleotides, the CDR3 is TGTGCCAGCAAGGGACGGTGGAATGAAAAACTGTTTTTT. Its translation: CASKGRWNEKLFF.

This clonotype was observed a handful of times. This rearrangement joins TRBV28 to TRBJ2-7, with D uncertain. This CDR3 is built from 15 residues. The V end was cut by 4 bases, the J end by 7 bases, with 20 bases between. Germline-derived CDR1 and CDR2 are MDHEN and SYDVKM. CDR3 coding DNA: TGTGCCAGCAGTTCCCACGTGGACGGTGGAAGAGAGCAGTACTTC. This codes for CASSSHVDGGREQYF.

The genes are TRBV6-2 or TRBV6-3 and TRBJ1-2; 8 positions match TRBD1. The CDR3 sequence is 15 residues long. Germline lookup yields CDR1 MNHEY and CDR2 SVGEGT. Unmatched junction bases numbered 5, after V lost 2 bases and J lost 3 bases. The CDR3 DNA is TGTGCCAGCAGTTACCGGCGGGGACAGGACTATGGCTACACCTTC. Translation gives CASSYRRGQDYGYTF.

This clonotype has just a few counts. The chain is built from TRBV6-1 and TRBJ1-4; 8 bases agree with TRBD1. V was clipped by 10 bases and J by 10 bases; unmatched bases: 14. CDR1 is MNHNS, CDR2 SASEGT, per germline. The CDR3 sequence is 14 residues long. CDR3 residues: CATRDRSQIGKLFF. The CDR3 DNA is TGTGCCACCAGGGACAGGTCTCAGATCGGAAAACTGTTTTTT.

The gene calls are TRBV6-1 and TRBJ1-5; D gene unclear. Germline V gives CDR1 MNHNS, CDR2 SASEGT. Between the trimmed V and J ends, which lost 8 bases and 5 bases, there was a span of 19 bases. The CDR3 contains 15 residues. Here the CDR3 reads CASRSEASDDQPQHF. The CDR3 DNA reads TGTGCCAGCCGCTCTGAGGCGAGTGATGATCAGCCCCAGCATTTT.

The V gene is TRBV6-2 or TRBV6-3, the J gene TRBJ2-2; perhaps TRBD2 as D (6 bases). V gave up 6 bases and J gave up 1 base, with 12 bases separating them. Per the germline V gene, CDR1 is MNHEY and CDR2 is SVGEGT. The CDR3 spans 15 residues. The CDR3 reads CASRVGTLNTGELFF. CDR3 in DNA: TGTGCCAGCAGGGTCGGGACTTTGAACACCGGGGAGCTGTTTTTT.

This clonotype was seen many times. This chain uses TRBV20-1 with TRBJ2-5; unclear D gene. Looked up from germline, CDR1 is DFQATT and CDR2 is SNEGSKA (reference sequence). V was cut by 2 bases and J by 10 bases, with 14 bases left in between. The CDR3 spans 12 residues. This CDR3 is CSARSPPGDQYF. The CDR3 DNA is TGCAGTGCTAGATCCCCCCCGGGTGACCAGTACTTC.

This clonotype was seen a handful of times. Written as DNA, the CDR3 is TGCGCCAGCAGCCAGGACAGGGGCTTTAATTACGAGCAGTACTTC. This encodes CASSQDRGFNYEQYF. The V call is TRBV4-3, the J call TRBJ2-7; 9 nucleotides agree with TRBD1. CDR1 and CDR2 (germline): LGHNA, YSLEER. Germline trimming cut 3 bases from V and 4 bases from J; bases unmatched to any gene: 7. This CDR3 has 15 amino acids.

V gene TRBV5-1 combines with J gene TRBJ2-1; D may be TRBD1 (6 bases). Germline CDR1 SGHRS, CDR2 YFSETQ. The CDR3 runs to 13 residues. Between the trimmed V and J ends, which lost 5 bases and 8 bases, there was a span of 14 bases. CDR3 coding DNA: TGCGCCAGCAGTCTGACAGGTTATGATGAGCAGTTCTTC. Translation: CASSLTGYDEQFF.

The CDR3 DNA follows: TGTGCCAGCAGCTCTTATATCCTGCGGAACACAGATACGCAGTATTTT. Translation: CASSSYILRNTDTQYF. The chain carries TRBV7-8 and TRBJ2-3; D gene unclear. Trimming took 4 bases from V and 2 from J, leaving 16 bases between them. Germline V gene data show CDR1 as SGHVS and CDR2 as FQNEAQ. The CDR3 totals 16 residues. The variable domain in full, completed from reference TRBV7-8 and TRBJ2-3, reads GAGVSQSPRYKVAKRGQDVALRCDPISGHVSLFWYQQALGQGPEFLTYFQNEAQLDKSGLPSDRFFAERPEGSVSTLKIQRTQQEDSAVYLCASSSYILRNTDTQYFGPGTRLTVL.

The genes are TRBV7-8 and TRBJ1-4; possibly TRBD1 for D (5 bases). V lost 5 bases and J 4 bases, leaving 14 bases between the germline ends. Germline V gene data show CDR1 as SGHVS and CDR2 as FQNEAQ. This CDR3 is 15 amino acids long. Written as DNA, the CDR3 is TGTGCCAGCAGCCTTAGCACAGGCCGTAATGAAAAACTGTTTTTT. It is translated as CASSLSTGRNEKLFF. Full variable domain (remainder filled in from reference TRBV7-8 and TRBJ1-4): GAGVSQSPRYKVAKRGQDVALRCDPISGHVSLFWYQQALGQGPEFLTYFQNEAQLDKSGLPSDRFFAERPEGSVSTLKIQRTQQEDSAVYLCASSLSTGRNEKLFFGSGTQLSVL.

The table lists this clonotype with a few counts. The genes are TRBV5-6 and TRBJ1-1, with 7 bases matching TRBD1. The CDR3 covers 15 residues. Germline V gene sequence: CDR1 SGHDT, CDR2 YYEEEE. The J segment lost 4 bases and the V segment lost 2 bases, leaving 8 bases of the junction unmatched. The CDR3 spells CASSFIDRAGTEAFF. The CDR3 nucleotides read TGTGCCAGCAGCTTTATTGACAGGGCGGGCACTGAAGCTTTCTTT.

The chain employs TRBV5-5 and TRBJ1-5; D remains ambiguous. Germline V gene sequence: CDR1 SGHKS, CDR2 YYEKEE (reference sequence). CDR3 length: 15 amino acids. V was pared by 3 bases and J by 6 bases, with 16 bases between. The CDR3 DNA reads TGTGCCAGCAGCTCGGGCTGGGCTCGGGCTCAGCCCCAGCATTTT. It translates to CASSSGWARAQPQHF.

This clonotype appeared many times. The chain has TRBV20-1 and TRBJ2-1, with D possibly TRBD2 on 5 matching bases. CDR1 is DFQATT, CDR2 SNEGSKA, per germline (reference sequence). V gave up 3 bases and J gave up 4 bases, with 10 bases separating them. CDR3 size: 13 residues. The CDR3 here is CSASGSGYNEQFF. CDR3 nucleotides: TGCAGTGCTAGCGGGTCGGGATACAATGAGCAGTTCTTC.

This clonotype was seen only a few times. This chain links TRBV28 with TRBJ2-2, with D possibly matching TRBD2 (6 bases). The CDR3 contains 16 residues. Trimming shortened V by 2 bases and J by 1 base, and 11 bases separated the two germline ends. Germline CDR1 reads MDHEN; CDR2 reads SYDVKM. CDR3 residues: CASSLILGLNTGELFF. In DNA, the CDR3 is TGTGCCAGCAGTTTAATATTGGGACTGAACACCGGGGAGCTGTTTTTT.

There are a few counts of this clonotype. The V call is TRBV7-2, the J call TRBJ2-1; 7 bases line up with TRBD1. This CDR3 contains 12 residues. Germline-derived CDR1 and CDR2 are SGHTA and FQGNSA. V shed 5 bases and J 9 bases; nucleotides not matched to a gene: 4. CDR3 DNA sequence: TGTGCCAGCAGCAAGGGGGCGTCTGAGCAGTTCTTC. Residues: CASSKGASEQFF.

V is TRBV4-2 and J is TRBJ2-7, with TRBD2 matching 9 bases. V lost 5 bases to trimming and J lost 3 bases; unmatched junction nucleotides: 5. This CDR3 contains 14 residues. Germline assignment: CDR1 LGHNA and CDR2 YNFKEQ. CDR3: CASSKGLAFYEQYF. The CDR3 DNA follows: TGTGCCAGCAGCAAGGGACTAGCCTTCTACGAGCAGTACTTC.

This clonotype was detected a few times. The CDR3 protein is CASSRGLAGINEQFF. CDR3 coding DNA: TGTGCCAGCAGCCGAGGACTAGCGGGGATTAATGAGCAGTTCTTC. The chain uses TRBV6-2 or TRBV6-3 and TRBJ2-1; the match to TRBD2 covers 12 bases. In germline, CDR1 is MNHEY, CDR2 SVGEGT. The CDR3 has 15 residues. The V gene end was trimmed by 6 bases and the J gene end by 7 bases; junction bases not matched to a gene: 7.

This clonotype has a handful of counts. The gene calls are TRBV5-6 and TRBJ1-1; 8 nucleotides agree with TRBD1. V shed 2 bases and J 1 base; nucleotides not matched to a gene: 4. The CDR3 loop spans 15 amino acids. Germline values: CDR1 SGHDT, CDR2 YYEEEE. The CDR3 DNA reads TGTGCCAGCAGCTTACCAGGGGGCTGGAACACTGAAGCTTTCTTT. This codes for CASSLPGGWNTEAFF.

This clonotype has a handful of counts. The chain joins TRBV11-2 to TRBJ2-1; 7 bases align to TRBD1. V trimming: 6 bases; J trimming: 12 bases; junction bases outside the gene matches: 23. Germline V gene sequence: CDR1 SGHAT, CDR2 FQNNGV. The CDR3 totals 17 residues. The DNA for the CDR3 is TGTGCCAGCAGTCGGACAGGTGCGGGCTCCTTCCAAGTTGGGCAGTTCTTC. Translated: CASSRTGAGSFQVGQFF. Based on the CDR3 plus reference TRBV11-2 and TRBJ2-1, the full variable domain is EAGVAQSPRYKIIEKRQSVAFWCNPISGHATLYWYQQILGQGPKLLIQFQNNGVVDDSQLPKDRFSAERLKGVDSTLKIQPAKLEDSAVYLCASSRTGAGSFQVGQFFGPGTRLTVL.

This clonotype was observed a few times. This chain uses TRBV27 with TRBJ2-1; D is perhaps TRBD2 (5 bases). The CDR3 has 14 residues. The germline CDR1 and CDR2 sequences are MNHEY and SMNVEV (reference sequence). V lost 2 bases and J lost 8, with 13 bases in between. In nucleotides, the CDR3 is TGTGCCAGCAGTTTAGTGAAGGGAGTCGATGAGCAGTTCTTC. It yields the protein CASSLVKGVDEQFF.